These 7 T cell receptor beta chains share one sample of origin, sequenced in a study of healthy donors' naive CD4 and CD8 T cells. TCR libraries were built from 500 to 550 ng of total RNA by linear amplification. One entry per CDR3 protein results from TCRdb running MiXCR on the reads. The top ten hold roughly 2.4% of the sample, which has approximately 200,000 distinct CDR3 sequences, over 60% seen once. Sample: naive CD4+ and CD8+ T cells sorted from blood, pooled from several donors. The origin of the receptors is a pool of human donors in good health; the sample pools cells from several healthy donors.

This chain uses TRBV4-3 with TRBJ2-1; 7 bases are a match to TRBD2. Germline assignment: CDR1 LGHNA and CDR2 YSLEER. This CDR3 has 18 residues. Germline trimming cut 0 bases from V and 7 bases from J; bases unmatched to any gene: 15. The DNA for the CDR3 is TGCGCCAGCAGCCAAGATCCAGTTGCTACTAGCGCCCGTAATGAGCAGTTCTTC. As protein: CASSQDPVATSARNEQFF.

The V gene is TRBV6-2 or TRBV6-3, the J gene TRBJ2-6; no clear D. Per the germline V gene, CDR1 is MNHEY and CDR2 is SVGEGT. V lost 7 bases to trimming and J lost 0 bases, with 22 bases between them. There are 19 residues in the CDR3. CDR3 DNA sequence: TGTGCCAGCAACTCCCCCCGGGTATCTATCGGCTCTGGGGCCAACGTCCTGACTTTC. It codes for CASNSPRVSIGSGANVLTF.

The CDR3 region is CASSFRGFYEQYF. CDR3 sequence (DNA): TGTGCCAGCAGTTTTCGAGGGTTCTACGAGCAGTACTTC. The V gene is TRBV27, the J gene TRBJ2-7; tentatively, D is TRBD2 (5 bases). The CDR3 spans 13 residues. With 3 bases removed from V and 3 bases from J, the gap between germline ends came to 9 bases. Germline assignment: CDR1 MNHEY and CDR2 SMNVEV (reference sequence).

V usage is TRBV6-5 and J usage is TRBJ2-2; possibly TRBD1 or TRBD2 for D (5 bases each). Per germline, CDR1 MNHEY and CDR2 SVGAGI. V was cut by 6 bases and J by 4 bases, with 18 bases left in between. This CDR3 is built from 16 residues. CDR3 loop: CASRPMPGTVTGELFF. As DNA, the CDR3 is TGTGCCAGCAGGCCCATGCCCGGGACGGTCACCGGGGAGCTGTTTTTT.

This sequence joins TRBV27 and TRBJ2-7, with 8 bases fitting TRBD2. The germline gives CDR1 MNHEY, CDR2 SMNVEV (reference sequence). With 3 bases clipped from V and 6 bases from J, the junction kept 7 bases outside the gene matches. CDR3 length equals 14 residues. This CDR3 reads CASSFAGGSGEQYF. The CDR3 nucleotides are TGTGCCAGCAGTTTCGCGGGAGGCAGCGGCGAGCAGTACTTC.

The chain combines TRBV20-1 with TRBJ1-1; D is perhaps TRBD1 (5 bases). There are 12 residues in the CDR3. V was trimmed by 5 bases and J by 5 bases, leaving 12 bases between them. CDR1 and CDR2 from the germline V gene are DFQATT and SNEGSKA (reference sequence). The CDR3 here is CSASRERTEAFF. CDR3 DNA: TGCAGTGCTTCCAGGGAGAGAACTGAAGCTTTCTTT.

The genes are TRBV6-5 and TRBJ2-7; 10 positions match TRBD2. The germline V gene encodes CDR1 MNHEY and CDR2 SVGAGI. Germline trimming cut 5 bases from V and 4 bases from J; bases unmatched to any gene: 2. The CDR3 totals 13 residues. CDR3 DNA sequence: TGTGCCAGCAGTCCGACTAGCGGGTACGAGCAGTACTTC. Its protein product is CASSPTSGYEQYF.